The rows below give T cell receptor beta chains drawn from one sample of a study of Ad26.COV2.S vaccination and SARS-CoV-2 variants. Only in-frame clones appear in the TCRdb table, and some are missing; sequencing was by immunoSEQ multiplex PCR. Of about 680,000 clones in the sample, about 89% are singletons; the top ten hold approximately 1.5%. This specimen consisted of peripheral blood, obtained in a trial of Ad26.COV2.S vaccine versus placebo. The source is a person aged 18-65 years who received the Ad26.COV2.S COVID-19 vaccine or a placebo. Both conserved end residues are part of each CDR3. A D gene is named only where the DNA matches it firmly. Expanded clones get a size class; other rows say once, few or many, or leave the size out.

d_gene: TRBD2; abundance: once; len: 15; j_gene: TRBJ2-5; v_gene: TRBV5-1; CDR3nt: TGCGCCAGCAGCTTGGAGACAAGCGGGAGAGAGACCCAGTACTTC; CDR3aa: CASSLETSGRETQYF
d_gene: TRBD2; abundance: NA; len: 16; j_gene: TRBJ2-7; v_gene: TRBV6-2/TRBV6-3; CDR3nt: TGTGCCAGCAGTTACTCAGGGACTAGCGGTTCCTACGAGCAGTACTTC; CDR3aa: CASSYSGTSGSYEQYF
d_gene: NA; abundance: NA; len: 12; j_gene: TRBJ2-3; v_gene: TRBV6-4; CDR3nt: TGTGCCAGCCCTGGGGATACAGATCCGCAGTATTTT; CDR3aa: CASPGDTDPQYF
d_gene: NA; abundance: NA; len: 15; j_gene: TRBJ2-3; v_gene: TRBV11-2; CDR3nt: TGTGCCAGCAGCTTAACTAGGCTAGGGAGGGATACGCAGTATTTT; CDR3aa: CASSLTRLGRDTQYF
d_gene: NA; abundance: NA; len: 14; j_gene: TRBJ2-1; v_gene: TRBV6-5; CDR3nt: TGTGCCAGCAGGGCCCCGGGACTTTACAATGAGCAGTTCTTC; CDR3aa: CASRAPGLYNEQFF
d_gene: TRBD1; abundance: NA; len: 14; j_gene: TRBJ2-1; v_gene: TRBV27; CDR3nt: TGTGCCAGCAGTCTGCGCCGGGACAGGGATGAGCAGTTCTTC; CDR3aa: CASSLRRDRDEQFF
d_gene: NA; abundance: NA; len: 15; j_gene: TRBJ2-2; v_gene: TRBV5-1; CDR3nt: TGCGCCAGCAGCCCCGTAGGGGGTGACACCGGGGAGCTGTTTTTT; CDR3aa: CASSPVGGDTGELFF
d_gene: NA; abundance: once; len: 13; j_gene: TRBJ2-3; v_gene: TRBV15; CDR3nt: TGTGCCACCGGGGAGCCCGGAGGAGATACGCAGTATTTT; CDR3aa: CATGEPGGDTQYF
d_gene: NA; abundance: NA; len: 13; j_gene: TRBJ1-5; v_gene: TRBV21-1; CDR3nt: TGTGCCAGCAAGGGGGGTCCGCGGGAGCCCCAGCATTTT; CDR3aa: CASKGGPREPQHF
d_gene: NA; abundance: once; len: 12; j_gene: TRBJ2-3; v_gene: TRBV12-5; CDR3nt: TGTGCTAGTGGTTTGGGAGGAGATACGCAGTATTTT; CDR3aa: CASGLGGDTQYF
d_gene: NA; abundance: NA; len: 17; j_gene: TRBJ1-6; v_gene: TRBV5-1; CDR3nt: TGCGCCAGCAGCCGGATGGGCCCCCTTAGCGCGGATTCACCCCTCCACTTT; CDR3aa: CASSRMGPLSADSPLHF
d_gene: TRBD2; abundance: NA; len: 17; j_gene: TRBJ2-2; v_gene: TRBV3-1/TRBV3-2; CDR3nt: TGTGCCAGCAGCCGACGGAGGACTAGCGCGAACACCGGGGAGCTGTTTTTT; CDR3aa: CASSRRRTSANTGELFF
d_gene: TRBD1; abundance: NA; len: 13; j_gene: TRBJ1-2; v_gene: TRBV2; CDR3nt: TGTGCCAGCAGTGTAGGACAGGGGGATGGCTACACCTTC; CDR3aa: CASSVGQGDGYTF
d_gene: NA; abundance: NA; len: 13; j_gene: TRBJ2-5; v_gene: TRBV5-4; CDR3nt: TGTGCCAGCAGCTGGGGACCAACAGAGACCCAGTACTTC; CDR3aa: CASSWGPTETQYF
d_gene: TRBD2; abundance: NA; len: 15; j_gene: TRBJ2-1; v_gene: TRBV5-1; CDR3nt: TGCGCCAGCAGCCAGGGACTAGCGGGCTTCAATGAGCAGTTCTTC; CDR3aa: CASSQGLAGFNEQFF
d_gene: NA; abundance: NA; len: 12; j_gene: TRBJ2-5; v_gene: TRBV30; CDR3nt: TGTGCCTGGAGTCGAAACTATGAGACCCAGTACTTC; CDR3aa: CAWSRNYETQYF
d_gene: NA; abundance: NA; len: 15; j_gene: TRBJ1-6; v_gene: TRBV19; CDR3nt: TGTGCCAGTAGAAACACAGAGATTTGGAATTCACCCCTCCACTTT; CDR3aa: CASRNTEIWNSPLHF
d_gene: NA; abundance: NA; len: 14; j_gene: TRBJ1-1; v_gene: TRBV7-9; CDR3nt: TGTGCCAGCAGCGAGGGAGATATGAACACTGAAGCTTTCTTT; CDR3aa: CASSEGDMNTEAFF
d_gene: NA; abundance: NA; len: 12; j_gene: TRBJ2-1; v_gene: TRBV11-3; CDR3nt: TGTGCCAGCAGCTTCAAGGACAATGAGCAGTTCTTC; CDR3aa: CASSFKDNEQFF
d_gene: NA; abundance: NA; len: 15; j_gene: TRBJ2-1; v_gene: TRBV3-1/TRBV3-2; CDR3nt: TGTGCCAGCAGCCAACCTCATTCTGGGTACAATGAGCAGTTCTTC; CDR3aa: CASSQPHSGYNEQFF
d_gene: NA; abundance: NA; len: 15; j_gene: TRBJ1-1; v_gene: TRBV9; CDR3nt: TGTGCCAGCAGCGTAGCCGGGACAACGAACACTGAAGCTTTCTTT; CDR3aa: CASSVAGTTNTEAFF
d_gene: NA; abundance: NA; len: 14; j_gene: TRBJ1-1; v_gene: TRBV7-9; CDR3nt: TGTGCCAGCAGCTTAGTGTCTGGTTCCACTGAAGCTTTCTTT; CDR3aa: CASSLVSGSTEAFF
d_gene: TRBD2; abundance: NA; len: 14; j_gene: TRBJ2-1; v_gene: TRBV6-5; CDR3nt: TGTGCCAGCAGTTCAGCGGGGTCCTACAATGAGCAGTTCTTC; CDR3aa: CASSSAGSYNEQFF
d_gene: NA; abundance: NA; len: 14; j_gene: TRBJ1-1; v_gene: TRBV4-3; CDR3nt: TGCGCCAGCAGCCAAAGTAGAGAGTACACTGAAGCTTTCTTT; CDR3aa: CASSQSREYTEAFF
d_gene: NA; abundance: NA; len: 15; j_gene: TRBJ1-6; v_gene: TRBV2; CDR3nt: TGTGCCAGCAGTGAAGAGGGACGCTTAAATTCACCCCTCCACTTT; CDR3aa: CASSEEGRLNSPLHF
d_gene: TRBD1; abundance: NA; len: 15; j_gene: TRBJ2-1; v_gene: TRBV5-1; CDR3nt: TGCGCCAGCAGCTTGGCCGGGACAGGAGTCAATGAGCAGTTCTTC; CDR3aa: CASSLAGTGVNEQFF
d_gene: NA; abundance: NA; len: 15; j_gene: TRBJ2-7; v_gene: TRBV21-1; CDR3nt: TGTGCCAGCAGCAAAGTTGTAGCGGAGGACTACGAGCAGTACTTC; CDR3aa: CASSKVVAEDYEQYF
d_gene: NA; abundance: NA; len: 15; j_gene: TRBJ1-5; v_gene: TRBV5-1; CDR3nt: TGCGCCAGCAGCTTGGGAGGATTACACGATCAGCCCCAGCATTTT; CDR3aa: CASSLGGLHDQPQHF
d_gene: NA; abundance: NA; len: 12; j_gene: TRBJ2-3; v_gene: TRBV5-6; CDR3nt: TGTGCCAGCAGCTTGGTGGCGGATACGCAGTATTTT; CDR3aa: CASSLVADTQYF
d_gene: NA; abundance: NA; len: 12; j_gene: TRBJ2-5; v_gene: TRBV18; CDR3nt: TGTGCCAGCTCACCACCGGAGGAGACCCAGTACTTC; CDR3aa: CASSPPEETQYF
d_gene: NA; abundance: NA; len: 14; j_gene: TRBJ1-1; v_gene: TRBV5-4; CDR3nt: TGTGCCAGCAGCTTGCTGGGGGGGAACACTGAAGCTTTCTTT; CDR3aa: CASSLLGGNTEAFF
d_gene: NA; abundance: NA; len: 14; j_gene: TRBJ2-7; v_gene: TRBV9; CDR3nt: TGTGCCAGCAGCGTAGCCCCAGGGTCCACCGAGCAGTACTTC; CDR3aa: CASSVAPGSTEQYF
d_gene: NA; abundance: NA; len: 13; j_gene: TRBJ2-1; v_gene: TRBV7-2; CDR3nt: TGTGCCAGCAGCTTCAAGGGGGGCAATGAGCAGTTCTTC; CDR3aa: CASSFKGGNEQFF
d_gene: NA; abundance: NA; len: 12; j_gene: TRBJ1-4; v_gene: TRBV2; CDR3nt: TGTGCCAGCACCCCCTTTCGGGAAAAACTGTTTTTT; CDR3aa: CASTPFREKLFF
d_gene: NA; abundance: NA; len: 14; j_gene: TRBJ1-5; v_gene: TRBV6-6; CDR3nt: TGTGCCAGCAGATATGACAGCGGGGATCAGCCCCAGCATTTT; CDR3aa: CASRYDSGDQPQHF
d_gene: NA; abundance: NA; len: 14; j_gene: TRBJ1-3; v_gene: TRBV6-5; CDR3nt: TGTGCCAGCAGTTACTCATGGGGTGGAAACACCATATATTTT; CDR3aa: CASSYSWGGNTIYF
d_gene: NA; abundance: NA; len: 14; j_gene: TRBJ2-7; v_gene: TRBV4-3; CDR3nt: TGCGCCAGCAGCCAAGTTCGGGGCCCCTACGAGCAGTACTTC; CDR3aa: CASSQVRGPYEQYF
d_gene: TRBD2; abundance: NA; len: 15; j_gene: TRBJ2-2; v_gene: TRBV19; CDR3nt: TGTGCCAGTAGTATAGGAAGCGGGAGTTTCGGGGAGCTGTTTTTT; CDR3aa: CASSIGSGSFGELFF
d_gene: NA; abundance: NA; len: 14; j_gene: TRBJ1-4; v_gene: TRBV5-1; CDR3nt: TGCGCCAGCAGCTTGGGGGGTAGCAGCGAAAAACTGTTTTTT; CDR3aa: CASSLGGSSEKLFF
d_gene: NA; abundance: NA; len: 14; j_gene: TRBJ2-5; v_gene: TRBV7-2; CDR3nt: TGTGCCAGCAGCTTAGAAGGGAGCTCGAAGACCCAGTACTTC; CDR3aa: CASSLEGSSKTQYF
d_gene: NA; abundance: NA; len: 15; j_gene: TRBJ2-2; v_gene: TRBV6-5; CDR3nt: TGTGCCAGCAGTTACCAAGGGGCCCGGGGCGGGGAGCTGTTTTTT; CDR3aa: CASSYQGARGGELFF
d_gene: NA; abundance: NA; len: 13; j_gene: TRBJ1-1; v_gene: TRBV19; CDR3nt: TGTGCCAGTACACCGGAACGCAACACTGAAGCTTTCTTT; CDR3aa: CASTPERNTEAFF
d_gene: TRBD1; abundance: NA; len: 14; j_gene: TRBJ1-5; v_gene: TRBV7-2; CDR3nt: TGTGCCAGCAGCTCGACAGGGGGGTATCAGCCCCAGCATTTT; CDR3aa: CASSSTGGYQPQHF
d_gene: NA; abundance: NA; len: 16; j_gene: TRBJ2-2; v_gene: TRBV5-4; CDR3nt: TGTGCCAGCAGCCGCTCCGGGACTTCTAACACCGGGGAGCTGTTTTTT; CDR3aa: CASSRSGTSNTGELFF
d_gene: NA; abundance: NA; len: 13; j_gene: TRBJ2-1; v_gene: TRBV24-1; CDR3nt: TGTGCCACCCAGACAGGAGTATACAATGAGCAGTTCTTC; CDR3aa: CATQTGVYNEQFF
d_gene: NA; abundance: NA; len: 13; j_gene: TRBJ2-5; v_gene: TRBV12-3/TRBV12-4; CDR3nt: TGTGCCAGCAGCCCCCTTTCTGTAGAGACCCAGTACTTC; CDR3aa: CASSPLSVETQYF
d_gene: TRBD2; abundance: NA; len: 14; j_gene: TRBJ2-1; v_gene: TRBV7-3; CDR3nt: TGTGCCAGCAGTAAGGCATCTGGACTAGGAGAGCAGTTCTTC; CDR3aa: CASSKASGLGEQFF
d_gene: NA; abundance: NA; len: 16; j_gene: TRBJ2-3; v_gene: TRBV9; CDR3nt: TGTGCCAGCAGCGGAGGGGGTGGGGTTAGCACAGATACGCAGTATTTT; CDR3aa: CASSGGGGVSTDTQYF
d_gene: NA; abundance: once; len: 15; j_gene: TRBJ1-2; v_gene: TRBV30; CDR3nt: TGTGCCGGAATGGTGAACGGGATCTCTAACTATGGCTACACCTTC; CDR3aa: CAGMVNGISNYGYTF
d_gene: NA; abundance: NA; len: 15; j_gene: TRBJ1-4; v_gene: TRBV7-9; CDR3nt: TGTGCCAGCAGCGCCCGGGAGGGGCAGGTTGAAAAACTGTTTTTT; CDR3aa: CASSAREGQVEKLFF
d_gene: NA; abundance: NA; len: 14; j_gene: TRBJ1-1; v_gene: TRBV19; CDR3nt: TGTGCCAGTAGTATCCAGACAGGGAACACTGAAGCTTTCTTT; CDR3aa: CASSIQTGNTEAFF
d_gene: NA; abundance: NA; len: 16; j_gene: TRBJ2-2; v_gene: TRBV30; CDR3nt: TGTGCCTGGAGTGTTTTAGTTTTCGCGAACACCGGGGAGCTGTTTTTT; CDR3aa: CAWSVLVFANTGELFF
d_gene: TRBD1; abundance: NA; len: 14; j_gene: TRBJ1-4; v_gene: TRBV30; CDR3nt: TGTGCCTGGAGGGACCGGGACAGGGGGGGAAAACTGTTTTTT; CDR3aa: CAWRDRDRGGKLFF
d_gene: TRBD2; abundance: NA; len: 17; j_gene: TRBJ2-3; v_gene: TRBV7-2; CDR3nt: TGTGCCAGCAGCACTCTAGTAGCGGGGGCTCTCACAGATACGCAGTATTTT; CDR3aa: CASSTLVAGALTDTQYF
d_gene: NA; abundance: NA; len: 14; j_gene: TRBJ1-2; v_gene: TRBV7-8; CDR3nt: TGTGCCAGCAGCTTAGTTCAGGGATCCTATGGCTACACCTTC; CDR3aa: CASSLVQGSYGYTF
d_gene: NA; abundance: NA; len: 14; j_gene: TRBJ2-2; v_gene: TRBV3-1/TRBV3-2; CDR3nt: TGTGCCAGCAGCAGGGTACAGGACACCGGGGAGCTGTTTTTT; CDR3aa: CASSRVQDTGELFF
d_gene: TRBD2; abundance: NA; len: 14; j_gene: TRBJ2-1; v_gene: TRBV7-9; CDR3nt: TGTGCCAGCAGCTTAAGTCTAGCGGGGGCTGAGCAGTTCTTC; CDR3aa: CASSLSLAGAEQFF
d_gene: TRBD1; abundance: NA; len: 15; j_gene: TRBJ1-5; v_gene: TRBV2; CDR3nt: TGTGCCAGCAGTGTTGAACAGGGGTACAATCAGCCCCAGCATTTT; CDR3aa: CASSVEQGYNQPQHF
d_gene: NA; abundance: NA; len: 15; j_gene: TRBJ2-7; v_gene: TRBV7-2; CDR3nt: TGTGCCAGCAGCTTAGGAGCCGGCGTGCGGTATGAGCAGTACTTC; CDR3aa: CASSLGAGVRYEQYF
d_gene: NA; abundance: NA; len: 14; j_gene: TRBJ1-1; v_gene: TRBV30; CDR3nt: TGTGCCTGGAGTGTACCGGGTTGGAACACTGAAGCTTTCTTT; CDR3aa: CAWSVPGWNTEAFF